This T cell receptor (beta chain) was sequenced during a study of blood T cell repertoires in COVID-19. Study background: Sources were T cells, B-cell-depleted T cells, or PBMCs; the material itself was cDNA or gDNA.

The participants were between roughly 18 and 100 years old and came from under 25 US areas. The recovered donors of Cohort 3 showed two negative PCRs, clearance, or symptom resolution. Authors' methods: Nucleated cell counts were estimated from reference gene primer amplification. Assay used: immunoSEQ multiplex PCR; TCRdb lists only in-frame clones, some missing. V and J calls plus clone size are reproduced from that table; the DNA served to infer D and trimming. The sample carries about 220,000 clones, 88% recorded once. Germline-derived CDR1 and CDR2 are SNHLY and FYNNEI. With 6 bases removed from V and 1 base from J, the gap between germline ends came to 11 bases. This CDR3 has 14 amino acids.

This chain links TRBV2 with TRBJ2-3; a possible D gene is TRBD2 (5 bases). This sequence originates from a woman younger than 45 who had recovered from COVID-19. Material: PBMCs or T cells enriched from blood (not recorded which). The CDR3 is CASRPGFRTDTQYF. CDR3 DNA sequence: TGTGCCAGCAGGCCGGGGTTCCGCACAGATACGCAGTATTTT.